The T cell receptor (beta chain) under discussion was sequenced for a study of T cell changes during pregnancy in multiple sclerosis. Generated by immunoSEQ multiplex PCR, the TCRdb table keeps only in-frame clones and is missing some. This sample has around 65,000 clones, with about 88% found just once. This CDR3 has 12 residues. Trimming removed 8 bases at V and 11 bases at J, with 13 bases between. CDR1 and CDR2 from the germline V gene are MNHNS and SASEGT. The chain is built from TRBV6-1 and TRBJ1-6; D might be TRBD1 (5 bases). The sequenced sample was peripheral blood, obtained in the first trimester of pregnancy. The receptor comes from a female donor in good health, enrolled as a control in a pregnancy study. DNA for the CDR3: TGTGCCAGCGCCACTGGGGCGACACCCCTCCACTTT. Residues: CASATGATPLHF.